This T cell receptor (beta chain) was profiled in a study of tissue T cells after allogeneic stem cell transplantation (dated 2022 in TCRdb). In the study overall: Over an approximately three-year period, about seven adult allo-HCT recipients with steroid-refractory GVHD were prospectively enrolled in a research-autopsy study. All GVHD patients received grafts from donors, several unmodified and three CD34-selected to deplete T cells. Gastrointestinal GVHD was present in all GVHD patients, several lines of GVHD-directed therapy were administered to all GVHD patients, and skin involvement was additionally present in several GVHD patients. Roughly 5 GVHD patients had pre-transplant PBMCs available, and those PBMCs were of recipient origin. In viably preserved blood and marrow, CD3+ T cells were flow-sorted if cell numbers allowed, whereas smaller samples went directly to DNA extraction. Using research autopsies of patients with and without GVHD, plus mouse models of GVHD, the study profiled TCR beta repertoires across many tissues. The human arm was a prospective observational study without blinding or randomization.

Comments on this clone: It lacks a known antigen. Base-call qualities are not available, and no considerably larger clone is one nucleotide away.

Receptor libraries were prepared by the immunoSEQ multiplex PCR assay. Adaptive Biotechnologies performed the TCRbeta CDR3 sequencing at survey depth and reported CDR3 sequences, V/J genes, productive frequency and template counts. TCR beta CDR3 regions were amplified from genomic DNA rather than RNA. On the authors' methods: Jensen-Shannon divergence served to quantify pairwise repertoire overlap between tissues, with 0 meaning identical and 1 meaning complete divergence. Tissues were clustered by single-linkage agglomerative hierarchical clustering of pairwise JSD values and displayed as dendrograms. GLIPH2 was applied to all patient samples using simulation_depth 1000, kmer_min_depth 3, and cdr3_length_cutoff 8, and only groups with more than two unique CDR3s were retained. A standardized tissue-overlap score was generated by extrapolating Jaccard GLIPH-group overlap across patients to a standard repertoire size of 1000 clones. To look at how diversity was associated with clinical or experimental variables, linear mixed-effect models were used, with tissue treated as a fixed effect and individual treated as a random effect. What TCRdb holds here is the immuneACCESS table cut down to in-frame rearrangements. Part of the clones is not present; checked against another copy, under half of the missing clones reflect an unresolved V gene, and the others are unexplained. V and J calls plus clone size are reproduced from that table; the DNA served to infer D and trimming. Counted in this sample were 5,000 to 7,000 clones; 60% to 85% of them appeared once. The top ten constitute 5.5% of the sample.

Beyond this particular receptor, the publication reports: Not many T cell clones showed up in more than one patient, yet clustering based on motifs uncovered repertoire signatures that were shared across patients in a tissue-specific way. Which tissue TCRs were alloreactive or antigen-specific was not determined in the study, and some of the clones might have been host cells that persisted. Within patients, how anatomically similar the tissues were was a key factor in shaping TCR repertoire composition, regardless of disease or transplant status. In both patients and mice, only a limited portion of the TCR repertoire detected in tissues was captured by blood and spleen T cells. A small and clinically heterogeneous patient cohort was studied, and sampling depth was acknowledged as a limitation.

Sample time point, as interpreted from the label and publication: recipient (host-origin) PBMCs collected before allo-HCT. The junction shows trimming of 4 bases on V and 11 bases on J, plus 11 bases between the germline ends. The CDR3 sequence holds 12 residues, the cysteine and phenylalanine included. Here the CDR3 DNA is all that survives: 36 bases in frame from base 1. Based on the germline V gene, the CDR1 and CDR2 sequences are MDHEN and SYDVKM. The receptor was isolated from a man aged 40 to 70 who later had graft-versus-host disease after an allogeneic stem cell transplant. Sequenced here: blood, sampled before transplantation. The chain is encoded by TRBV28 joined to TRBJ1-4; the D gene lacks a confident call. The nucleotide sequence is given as TGTGCCAGCAGTTCCCCCAAAGGGAAACTGTTTTTT. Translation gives CASSSPKGKLFF.